This TCR beta chain was sequenced in a study of CD8 T cells in Susac syndrome. Findings of the study overall: It was acknowledged in the study that the number of individuals who were included in its TCR sequencing and HLA analysis was relatively small.

With respect to this clonotype: Its antigen is not known.

Looked up from germline, CDR1 is MGHDK and CDR2 is SYGVNS. The CDR3 length is 13 residues. V was clipped by 9 bases and J by 2 bases, with 14 bases between them. The authors sequenced TCR beta from blood CD8+ and CD4+ T cells. Negative isolation was applied to CD8+ and CD4+ T cells, and FACS enrichment was applied to TEMRA cells. Random hexamers were used to reverse transcribe roughly 0.45 to 1 ug of RNA. TCRdb ran MiXCR on the immunoSEQ multiplex PCR reads and lists one entry per CDR3 protein. The sample carries roughly 200,000 distinct CDR3 sequences, almost 96% recorded once. The sequence was obtained from a human donor with multiple sclerosis. Sequences were obtained from CD4+ T cells from PBMCs. This sequence joins TRBV25-1 and TRBJ2-7, with D tentatively TRBD1 (5 bases). The CDR3 loop reads CASSPTDTYEQYF. The DNA of the CDR3 is TGTGCCAGTTCCCCGACAGATACCTACGAGCAGTACTTC.